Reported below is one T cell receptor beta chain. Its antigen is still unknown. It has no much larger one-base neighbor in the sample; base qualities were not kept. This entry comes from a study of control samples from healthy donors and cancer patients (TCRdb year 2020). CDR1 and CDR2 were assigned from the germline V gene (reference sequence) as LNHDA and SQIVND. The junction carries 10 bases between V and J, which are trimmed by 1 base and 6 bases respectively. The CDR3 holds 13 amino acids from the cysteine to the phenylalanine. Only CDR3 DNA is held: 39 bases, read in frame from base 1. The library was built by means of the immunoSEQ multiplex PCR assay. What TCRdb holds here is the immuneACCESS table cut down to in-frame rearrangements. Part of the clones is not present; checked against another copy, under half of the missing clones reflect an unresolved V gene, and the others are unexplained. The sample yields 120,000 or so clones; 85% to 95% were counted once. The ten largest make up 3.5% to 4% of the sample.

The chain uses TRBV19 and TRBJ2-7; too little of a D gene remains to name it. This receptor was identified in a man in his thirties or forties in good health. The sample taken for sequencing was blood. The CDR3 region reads CASSIAGITEQYF. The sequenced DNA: TGTGCCAGTAGTATAGCAGGTATCACCGAGCAGTACTTC.